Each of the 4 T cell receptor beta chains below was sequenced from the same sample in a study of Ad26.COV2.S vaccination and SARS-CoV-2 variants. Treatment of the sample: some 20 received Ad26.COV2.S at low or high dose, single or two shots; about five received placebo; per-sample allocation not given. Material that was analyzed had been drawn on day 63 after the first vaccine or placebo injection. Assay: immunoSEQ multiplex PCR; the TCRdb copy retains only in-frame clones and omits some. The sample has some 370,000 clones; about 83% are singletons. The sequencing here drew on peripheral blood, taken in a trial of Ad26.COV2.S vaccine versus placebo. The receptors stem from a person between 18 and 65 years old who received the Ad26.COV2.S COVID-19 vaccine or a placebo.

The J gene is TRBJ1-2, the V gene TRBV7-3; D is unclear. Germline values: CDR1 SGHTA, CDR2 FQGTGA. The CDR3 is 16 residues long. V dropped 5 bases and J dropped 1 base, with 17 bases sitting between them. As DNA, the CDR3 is TGTGCCAGCAGCCCACTTCGTGAAATTGGTAACTATGGCTACACCTTC. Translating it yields CASSPLREIGNYGYTF.

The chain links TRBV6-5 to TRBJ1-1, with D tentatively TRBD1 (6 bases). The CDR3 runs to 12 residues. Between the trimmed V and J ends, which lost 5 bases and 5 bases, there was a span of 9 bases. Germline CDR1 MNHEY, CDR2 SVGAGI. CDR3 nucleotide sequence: TGTGCCAGCAGTAGGGGGGCGACTGAAGCTTTCTTT. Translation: CASSRGATEAFF.

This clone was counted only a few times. Here the CDR3 reads CASSRDREYEQYF. In nucleotides, the CDR3 is TGTGCCAGCAGTCGGGACAGGGAGTACGAGCAGTACTTC. V and J are TRBV27 and TRBJ2-7; TRBD1 aligns across 9 bases. Germline V CDR1 and CDR2: MNHEY, SMNVEV (reference sequence). The V and J ends lost 5 bases and 4 bases, in that order; junction bases with no gene match: 3. The CDR3 runs to 13 residues.

This CDR3 is CASSLRALYEQYF. The CDR3 coding sequence is TGTGCCAGCAGTTTGCGGGCCCTCTACGAGCAGTACTTC. The chain combines TRBV27 with TRBJ2-7, with D perhaps TRBD2 (5 bases). The ends were cut back, 3 bases at V and 3 bases at J, with 9 bases in the middle. The CDR3 is 13 amino acids. Germline V lookup: CDR1 MNHEY, CDR2 SMNVEV (reference sequence).